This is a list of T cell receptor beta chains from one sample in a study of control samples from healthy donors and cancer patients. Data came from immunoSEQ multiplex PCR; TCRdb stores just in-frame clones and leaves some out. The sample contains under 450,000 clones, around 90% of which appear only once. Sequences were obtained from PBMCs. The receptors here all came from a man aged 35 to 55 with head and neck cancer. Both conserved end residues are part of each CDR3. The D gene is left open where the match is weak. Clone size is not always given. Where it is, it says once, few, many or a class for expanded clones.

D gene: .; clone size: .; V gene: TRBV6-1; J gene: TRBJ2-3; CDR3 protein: CASSGAGPSTDTQYF; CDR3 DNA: TGTGCCAGCAGTGGAGCGGGTCCTAGCACAGATACGCAGTATTTT
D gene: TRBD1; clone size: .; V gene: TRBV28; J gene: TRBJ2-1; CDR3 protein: CASIGGQGRGHEQFF; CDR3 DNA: TGTGCCAGCATCGGTGGACAGGGACGAGGGCATGAGCAGTTCTTC
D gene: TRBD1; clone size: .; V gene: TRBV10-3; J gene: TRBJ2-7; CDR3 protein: CAISESGTGSGGFTYEQYF; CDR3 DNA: TGTGCCATCAGTGAGTCGGGGACAGGGTCGGGGGGATTTACCTACGAGCAGTACTTC
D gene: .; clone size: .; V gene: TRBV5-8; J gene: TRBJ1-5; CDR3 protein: CASSLGSTSNQPQHF; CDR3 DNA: TGTGCCAGCAGCTTGGGAAGTACCAGCAATCAGCCCCAGCATTTT
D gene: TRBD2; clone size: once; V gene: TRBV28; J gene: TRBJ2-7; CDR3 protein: CASRRTSESYEQYF; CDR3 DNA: TGTGCCAGCAGAAGGACTAGCGAATCCTACGAGCAGTACTTC
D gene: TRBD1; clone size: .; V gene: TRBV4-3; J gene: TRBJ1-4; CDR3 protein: CASSQVLTGDRNNEKLFF; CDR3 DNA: TGCGCCAGCAGCCAAGTTCTAACTGGGGACAGGAATAATGAAAAACTGTTTTTT
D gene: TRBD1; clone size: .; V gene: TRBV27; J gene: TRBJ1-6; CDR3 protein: CASSFRGGDRGRNNSPLHF; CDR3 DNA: TGTGCCAGCAGTTTTAGAGGGGGGGACAGGGGGCGGAATAATTCACCCCTCCACTTT
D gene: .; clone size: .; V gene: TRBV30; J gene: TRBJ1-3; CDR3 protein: CAWSYGISGNTIYF; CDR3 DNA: TGTGCCTGGAGTTACGGAATCTCTGGAAACACCATATATTTT
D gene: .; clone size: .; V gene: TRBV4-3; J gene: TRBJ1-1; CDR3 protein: CASSQGQSWDTEAFF; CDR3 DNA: TGCGCCAGCAGCCAGGGACAAAGTTGGGACACTGAAGCTTTCTTT
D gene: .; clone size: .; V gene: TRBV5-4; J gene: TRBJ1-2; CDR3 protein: CASSLTHNYGYTF; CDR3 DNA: TGTGCCAGCAGCTTGACACATAACTATGGCTACACCTTC
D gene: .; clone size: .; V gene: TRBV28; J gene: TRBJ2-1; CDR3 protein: CASSFISSSDEQFF; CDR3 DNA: TGTGCCAGCAGTTTCATTTCTAGTTCGGATGAGCAGTTCTTC
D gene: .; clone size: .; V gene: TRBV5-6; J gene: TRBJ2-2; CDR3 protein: CASSLGSTGELFF; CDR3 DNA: TGTGCCAGCAGCTTGGGGTCGACCGGGGAGCTGTTTTTT
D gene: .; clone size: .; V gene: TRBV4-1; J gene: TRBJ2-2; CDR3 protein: CASSPWGVRSTGELFF; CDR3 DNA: TGCGCCAGCAGTCCGTGGGGAGTTAGGTCCACCGGGGAGCTGTTTTTT
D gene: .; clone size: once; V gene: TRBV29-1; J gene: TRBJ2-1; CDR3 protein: CSVRGNEQFF; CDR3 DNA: TGCAGCGTTAGGGGCAATGAGCAGTTCTTC
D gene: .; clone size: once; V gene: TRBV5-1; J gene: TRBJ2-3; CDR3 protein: CASSLNVGGDTQYF; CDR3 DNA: TGCGCCAGCAGCTTGAATGTGGGCGGGGATACGCAGTATTTT
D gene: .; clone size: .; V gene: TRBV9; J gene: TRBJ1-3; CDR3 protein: CASSVAEVGNTIYF; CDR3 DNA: TGTGCCAGCAGCGTAGCGGAAGTCGGAAACACCATATATTTT